This T cell receptor beta chain was observed in a study of metastatic and nonmetastatic thyroid tumors. Looking at the study overall: Repertoire comparisons spanned blood and tumor or nodule tissue from malignant and benign thyroid patients.

As handled by the study authors: Across clinicopathological groups, CDR3 differences served as the basis for building a distant-metastasis classifier for papillary thyroid cancer. MiXCR was used by TCRdb to re-call the PCR reads. What appears here as the V and J calls and clone size reflects TCRdb's work, not the paper's. The sample lists approximately 70,000 clones, roughly 18% occurring once. This clone was recorded at least ten times. CDR1 is SGHDT, CDR2 YYEEEE, per germline. This CDR3 comprises 15 residues. Between the trimmed V and J ends, which lost 1 base and 3 bases, there was a span of 14 bases. Thyroid surgery had not been preceded by any treatment in any patient.

Sequencing used blood. This receptor was taken from a female donor with papillary thyroid cancer or a benign thyroid nodule (not recorded which). Some clones in this sample may be carry-over from other donors' samples. This sequence joins TRBV5-6 and TRBJ2-7, with a weak D call TRBD2 (6 bases). In DNA, the CDR3 is TGTGCCAGCAGCTTGTCTTGGGGAGCGGGCTACGAGCAGTACTTC. Protein product: CASSLSWGAGYEQYF.